These T cell receptor beta chains were read from a single sample in a study of control samples from healthy donors and cancer patients. TCRdb keeps only in-frame clones here, not all; method: immunoSEQ multiplex PCR. Here the sample spans some 120,000 clones, 90% to 95% being singletons. Specimen: PBMCs. The receptor source for this set is a man aged 50-60 years with head and neck cancer. Each CDR3 is given with its conserved first and last residue. D genes are given only for firm matches. A row's size may be missing; if present it is once, few, many or a size class.

NA	NA	TRBV7-9	17	TRBJ1-3	TGTGCCAGCAGCTTTCTGGCGGTGGGAGGGACTGGAAACACCATATATTTT	CASSFLAVGGTGNTIYF
NA	NA	TRBV7-8	17	TRBJ1-2	TGTGCCAGCAGCTTAGCGAACAGAATAGGCTCGAACTATGGCTACACCTTC	CASSLANRIGSNYGYTF
NA	NA	TRBV6-5	14	TRBJ1-2	TGTGCCAGCAGATCCCGGGACGGCAACTATGGCTACACCTTC	CASRSRDGNYGYTF
TRBD1	NA	TRBV4-2	16	TRBJ1-3	TGTGCCAGCAGCCGGGTTACAGGGGACTCTGGAAACACCATATATTTT	CASSRVTGDSGNTIYF
NA	NA	TRBV13	11	TRBJ1-1	TGTGCCAGCAGCTGGAGAAAGGAAGCTTTCTTT	CASSWRKEAFF
NA	NA	TRBV19	15	TRBJ2-2	TGTGCCAGTAGCGGGCCCACAACGGGGGCCGGGGAGCTGTTTTTT	CASSGPTTGAGELFF
NA	NA	TRBV6-4	17	TRBJ1-3	TGTGCCAGCAGTGTGCCCCCTAGACAACTCTCTGGAAACACCATATATTTT	CASSVPPRQLSGNTIYF
NA	NA	TRBV2	17	TRBJ1-2	TGTGCCAGCAGGGCCGGGACCTCCCAATACCGGCACTATGGCTACACCTTC	CASRAGTSQYRHYGYTF
NA	NA	TRBV28	12	TRBJ1-2	TGTGCCAGCAGTTTACCCGGATATGGCTACACCTTC	CASSLPGYGYTF
NA	NA	TRBV4-3	16	TRBJ1-6	TGCGCCAGCAGCCAAGTCGGCAGGGGCTTTAATTCACCCCTCCACTTT	CASSQVGRGFNSPLHF
TRBD1	NA	TRBV2	13	TRBJ2-2	TGTGCCAGCAGTCGGACAGGGACCGGGGAGCTGTTTTTT	CASSRTGTGELFF
TRBD2	once	TRBV5-4	15	TRBJ2-3	TGTGCCAGCAGCTACACCCTGCGGGGGGGAACTACGCAGTATTTT	CASSYTLRGGTTQYF
TRBD1	NA	TRBV19	17	TRBJ1-4	TGTGCCAGTAGTGGGGGACAGGGGGCTCCCCCGGAGGGAAAACTGTTTTTT	CASSGGQGAPPEGKLFF
NA	NA	TRBV11-2	15	TRBJ2-7	TGTGCCAGCAGCCCAACTCAGGGGGGCCCCTACGAGCAGTACTTC	CASSPTQGGPYEQYF
NA	NA	TRBV29-1	13	TRBJ2-1	TGCAGCGTCTTTACAGTCTCCTACAATGAGCAGTTCTTC	CSVFTVSYNEQFF
NA	NA	TRBV6-5	13	TRBJ1-6	TGTGCCAGCGGGCCGGGGGATAATTCACCCCTCCACTTT	CASGPGDNSPLHF
NA	NA	TRBV19	14	TRBJ2-1	TGTGCCAGCACTACTGAACCCCCCTACAATGAGCAGTTCTTC	CASTTEPPYNEQFF